This TCR beta chain is from a study of OX40 agonist ivuxolimab in advanced cancers. Assay: immunoSEQ multiplex PCR; the TCRdb copy retains only in-frame clones and omits some. The sample records about 84,000 clones, 94% being singletons. This clone has only one observation. The V end was cut by 7 bases, the J end by 0 bases, with 4 bases between. Germline CDR1 reads MNHEY; CDR2 reads SVGAGI. This CDR3 contains 12 residues. The TCR sequence derives from an adult with an advanced solid tumor such as melanoma, head and neck, liver or kidney cancer. This chain joins TRBV6-5 and TRBJ1-3; D unclear. Here the sequenced sample was CD4+ or CD8+ T cells sorted from blood, taken in a trial of the OX40 agonist ivuxolimab. The CDR3 DNA reads TGTGCCAGCACGAGCTCTGGAAACACCATATATTTT. Protein: CASTSSGNTIYF.